These 23 T cell receptor beta chains originate from one sample sequenced in a study of graft-versus-host responses after intestinal transplantation. These receptors have no identified antigens. Here immunoSEQ multiplex PCR was the method, and the copy in TCRdb shows in-frame clones only, minus some. The sample consists of about 86,000 clones, 91% of them appearing once. This specimen consisted of unstimulated CD8+ T cells sorted from spleen or lymph node cells, obtained before intestinal transplant. Every receptor here comes from a human donor who received an intestinal transplant.

The V and J genes are TRBV6-5 and TRBJ1-3; D possibly corresponds to TRBD1 (6 bases). Trimming shortened V by 5 bases and J by 2 bases, and 10 bases separated the two germline ends. Germline V gene data show CDR1 as MNHEY and CDR2 as SVGAGI. The CDR3 covers 14 residues. CDR3 DNA sequence: TGTGCCAGCAGTCCCGAGGGGGCTGGAAACACCATATATTTT. Protein sequence: CASSPEGAGNTIYF.

This clone was seen only a few times. The V and J genes are TRBV6-6 and TRBJ2-7, with D possibly TRBD2 on 6 matching bases. V dropped 4 bases and J dropped 4 bases, with 20 bases sitting between them. The CDR3 length is 16 residues. The V gene's germline CDR1 is MNHNY and CDR2 SVGAGI (reference sequence). The CDR3 DNA reads as TGTGCCAGCAGTTGGGAAGGTATGGGGGGTTGGTACGAGCAGTACTTC. Protein sequence: CASSWEGMGGWYEQYF.

About this clone: The same CDR3 can be traced to other DNA sequences in this sample. This chain uses TRBV4-1 with TRBJ2-7; 8 nucleotides agree with TRBD1. The J segment lost 2 bases and the V segment lost 0 bases, leaving 3 bases of the junction unmatched. Germline V gene data show CDR1 as MGHRA and CDR2 as YSYEKL. This CDR3 has 15 amino acids. CDR3 coding DNA: TGCGCCAGCAGCCAAGAGGGGACAGGTACCTACGAGCAGTACTTC. Translated: CASSQEGTGTYEQYF.

The chain uses TRBV5-1 and TRBJ1-1; D is uncertain. Per the germline V gene, CDR1 is SGHRS and CDR2 is YFSETQ. The V end lost 4 bases, the J end lost 5 bases, and 18 bases lay between the germline ends. The CDR3 covers 15 residues. The CDR3 nucleotides read TGCGCCAGCAGCCTTGGTGGGGAGGCGAGGACTGAAGCTTTCTTT. Its translation: CASSLGGEARTEAFF.

This clone appeared a few times. The V and J genes are TRBV30 and TRBJ1-2; possibly TRBD1 for D (5 bases). The CDR3 has 12 amino acids. The germline V and J ends were trimmed by 1 base and 7 bases, with 10 bases remaining between them. The V gene's germline CDR1 is GTSNPN and CDR2 SVGIG (reference sequence). CDR3 bases: TGTGCCTGGAGTGACTCCAGGGCTGGCTACACCTTC. It yields the protein CAWSDSRAGYTF.

This chain links TRBV7-9 with TRBJ1-2, with TRBD1 matching over 7 bases. V trimming: 2 bases; J trimming: 4 bases; junction bases outside the gene matches: 7. Germline CDR1 is SEHNR and CDR2 is FQNEAQ (reference sequence). CDR3 length: 15 residues. The CDR3 region is CASSLRDRPLYGYTF. The CDR3 nucleotides read TGTGCCAGCAGCTTACGGGACAGACCTCTCTATGGCTACACCTTC.

The V gene is TRBV9, the J gene TRBJ1-2, with a weak D call TRBD1 (5 bases). CDR3 size: 14 residues. From germline, CDR1 is SGDLS and CDR2 YYNGEE. Trimming shortened V by 3 bases and J by 4 bases, and 13 bases separated the two germline ends. CDR3 DNA sequence: TGTGCCAGCAGCGGGCAGGGATCCAGCTATGGCTACACCTTC. This encodes CASSGQGSSYGYTF.

The CDR3 loop reads CSVAPGQGAQRYEQYF. The CDR3 DNA sequence: TGCAGCGTTGCCCCGGGACAGGGGGCGCAGAGGTACGAGCAGTACTTC. The rearrangement uses TRBV29-1 and TRBJ2-7; the match to TRBD1 covers 12 bases. The CDR3 is made up of 16 amino acids. The germline gives CDR1 SQVTM, CDR2 ANQGSEA. With V trimmed by 4 bases and J by 4 bases, 11 bases remained unmatched.

This chain uses TRBV6-6 with TRBJ2-7; a weak D match, TRBD1 (6 bases). Germline V CDR1 and CDR2: MNHNY, SVGAGI (reference sequence). V lost 5 bases, J lost 6 bases, and 17 bases lay in between. This CDR3 contains 14 residues. The CDR3 DNA reads TGTGCCAGCAGTGGGACCGGGACATGGGTCGAGCAGTACTTC. Amino acids: CASSGTGTWVEQYF.

The rearrangement links TRBV7-7 to TRBJ1-1; the D is unclear. Trimming pared 3 bases from V and 1 base from J, leaving 6 bases between. The germline gives CDR1 SSHAT, CDR2 FNYEAQ (reference sequence). The CDR3 is made up of 13 amino acids. CDR3 bases: TGTGCCAGCAGCTTGAGCGGGAACACTGAAGCTTTCTTT. It encodes CASSLSGNTEAFF. Full variable domain (remainder filled in from reference TRBV7-7 and TRBJ1-1): GAGVSQSPRYKVTKRGQDVTLRCDPISSHATLYWYQQALGQGPEFLTYFNYEAQPDKSGLPSDRFSAERPEGSISTLTIQRTEQRDSAMYRCASSLSGNTEAFFGQGTRLTVV.

The chain joins TRBV9 to TRBJ2-1, with 12 bases identical to TRBD2. Germline CDR1 is SGDLS and CDR2 is YYNGEE. The CDR3 runs to 15 residues. V shed 4 bases, J shed 8 bases, and the junction held 7 bases outside the gene matches. Written as DNA, the CDR3 is TGTGCCAGCAGCCTCAAGGCTAGCGGGGGGGATGAGCAGTTCTTC. As protein: CASSLKASGGDEQFF.

V is TRBV27 and J is TRBJ2-7, with TRBD1 matching over 10 bases. Germline loops: CDR1 MNHEY, CDR2 SMNVEV (reference sequence). Trimming cost V 3 bases and J 5 bases; bases outside gene matches: 10. CDR3 length: 16 residues. DNA for the CDR3: TGTGCCAGCAGTTTGGGGGACAGGGGACTAGGGAACGAGCAGTACTTC. The encoded protein is CASSLGDRGLGNEQYF.

The V call is TRBV7-9, the J call TRBJ2-7; D call uncertain. Trimming stripped 5 bases from V and 3 bases from J, with 5 bases between. CDR1 SEHNR and CDR2 FQNEAQ come from the germline V gene (reference sequence). The CDR3 totals 11 residues. CDR3 loop: CASSPDYEQYF. CDR3 sequence (DNA): TGTGCCAGCAGCCCAGACTACGAGCAGTACTTC.

This clone was seen more than once but under ten times. The chain is built from TRBV30 and TRBJ2-1, with D possibly matching TRBD2 (6 bases). The CDR3 consists of 14 residues. CDR1 and CDR2 (germline): GTSNPN, SVGIG (reference sequence). V gave up 4 bases and J gave up 0 bases, with 10 bases separating them. The DNA for the CDR3 is TGTGCCTGGAATCTCGGGAGCTCCTACAATGAGCAGTTCTTC. Translated: CAWNLGSSYNEQFF.

V gene TRBV6-1 combines with J gene TRBJ2-7; 10 bases are shared with TRBD1. The V gene's germline CDR1 is MNHNS and CDR2 SASEGT. The CDR3 spans 14 residues. V lost 4 bases and J lost 5; bases outside the gene matches: 5. DNA of the CDR3: TGTGCCAGCAGTGCCGGGACAGGGGTGCACGAGCAGTACTTC. Protein: CASSAGTGVHEQYF.

V usage is TRBV7-9 and J usage is TRBJ2-3, with 9 nucleotides matching TRBD2. Trimming cost V 2 bases and J 3 bases; bases outside gene matches: 9. Germline CDR1 SEHNR, CDR2 FQNEAQ (reference sequence). The CDR3 sequence is 17 residues long. Here the CDR3 DNA reads TGTGCCAGCAGCTTACCCCGGGGTAGCGGGGGAACAGATACGCAGTATTTT. Translated, it gives CASSLPRGSGGTDTQYF.

The chain couples TRBV27 to TRBJ2-1; tentative D call: TRBD1 (6 bases). V lost 5 bases and J 6 bases, leaving 11 bases between the germline ends. Germline V gene lookup returns CDR1 MNHEY and CDR2 SMNVEV (reference sequence). This CDR3 has 13 residues. Here the CDR3 DNA reads TGTGCCAGCAGTGCCCAGGGGTTCAATGAGCAGTTCTTC. As protein: CASSAQGFNEQFF.

The chain couples TRBV6-4 to TRBJ2-3, with TRBD1 matching 8 bases. Germline CDR1 and CDR2: MRHNA and SNTAGT. V lost 6 bases to trimming and J lost 1 base; unmatched junction nucleotides: 9. The CDR3 is made up of 16 amino acids. This CDR3 reads CASSLTGEAGTDTQYF. The CDR3 DNA reads TGTGCCAGCAGCCTGACAGGGGAGGCTGGCACAGATACGCAGTATTTT.

The chain has TRBV7-2 and TRBJ2-1, with no clear D. Trimming cost V 5 bases and J 2 bases, with 7 bases left between them. CDR1 is SGHTA and CDR2 is FQGNSA in the germline V gene. CDR3 length: 13 amino acids. In DNA, the CDR3 is TGTGCCAGCAGCCGACTGCCCTACAATGAGCAGTTCTTC. It is translated as CASSRLPYNEQFF.

The chain recombines TRBV19 with TRBJ2-3, with 7 nucleotides matching TRBD2. J lost 4 bases, V lost 5 bases, and 9 bases had no gene match. The CDR3 loop spans 15 amino acids. Germline CDR1 LNHDA, CDR2 SQIVND (reference sequence). The CDR3: CASSHGSGSPDTQYF. CDR3 nucleotide sequence: TGTGCCAGTAGTCATGGTAGCGGGTCCCCAGATACGCAGTATTTT. Looking up the rest from reference TRBV19 and TRBJ2-3 gives the full variable domain: DGGITQSPKYLFRKEGQNVTLSCEQNLNHDAMYWYRQDPGQGLRLIYYSQIVNDFQKGDIAEGYSVSREKKESFPLTVTSAQKNPTAFYLCASSHGSGSPDTQYFGPGTRLTVL.

The V call is TRBV7-2, the J call TRBJ2-7; 14 bases line up with TRBD2. V gave up 2 bases and J gave up 7 bases; unmatched junction bases: 16. The CDR3 is 19 amino acids. Germline CDR1 reads SGHTA; CDR2 reads FQGNSA. The CDR3 reads CASSLLPGTSGRARAEQYF. The DNA for the CDR3 is TGTGCCAGCAGCTTATTACCCGGGACTAGCGGGAGAGCCCGGGCAGAGCAGTACTTC.

This rearrangement joins TRBV19 to TRBJ2-4; D gene uncertain. Germline V lookup: CDR1 LNHDA, CDR2 SQIVND (reference sequence). Trimming took off 3 bases at V and 0 bases at J, with 9 bases between the two ends. This CDR3 is built from 15 residues. Here the CDR3 DNA reads TGTGCCAGTAGTATGGGCGCTGAAGCCAAAAACATTCAGTACTTC. Protein sequence: CASSMGAEAKNIQYF. The full variable domain, with the rest looked up from reference TRBV19 and TRBJ2-4, is DGGITQSPKYLFRKEGQNVTLSCEQNLNHDAMYWYRQDPGQGLRLIYYSQIVNDFQKGDIAEGYSVSREKKESFPLTVTSAQKNPTAFYLCASSMGAEAKNIQYFGAGTRLSVL.

This chain uses TRBV25-1 with TRBJ2-1; D may be TRBD1 (6 bases). There are 13 residues in the CDR3. Trimming took off 6 bases at V and 10 bases at J, with 16 bases between the two ends. Germline CDR1 reads MGHDK; CDR2 reads SYGVNS. The CDR3 region is CASRTSTGPEQFF. In DNA form, the CDR3 reads TGTGCCAGCAGAACCTCTACAGGGCCCGAGCAGTTCTTC.